Each of the 5 T cell receptor beta chains below was sequenced from the same sample in a study of cytomegalovirus exposure and HLA in healthy donors. PCR involved 60 Vbeta and 13 Jbeta primers. The table came from immunoSEQ multiplex PCR; TCRdb's copy has only in-frame clones and leaves some out. The sample contains approximately 100,000 clones, almost 80% of which appear only once. Sequencing input: PBMCs. These receptors were collected from a man in his fifties in good health and CMV-seropositive.

This rearrangement joins TRBV28 to TRBJ2-5, with 13 bases aligning to TRBD2. This CDR3 has 17 amino acids. J was trimmed by 2 bases and V by 5 bases; bases with no gene match: 8. From germline, CDR1 is MDHEN and CDR2 SYDVKM. The CDR3 loop reads CASSTGLAGSFQETQYF. CDR3 in DNA: TGTGCCAGCAGTACGGGACTAGCGGGATCGTTTCAAGAGACCCAGTACTTC.

V gene TRBV6-4 combines with J gene TRBJ2-3; D may be TRBD2 (6 bases). V was cut by 4 bases and J by 0 bases, with 17 bases left in between. Per the germline V gene, CDR1 is MRHNA and CDR2 is SNTAGT. The CDR3 is 17 residues long. The CDR3 here is CASSAAGVGTSTDTQYF. In DNA, the CDR3 is TGTGCCAGCAGTGCCGCGGGTGTGGGGACTAGCACAGATACGCAGTATTTT.

This clone was counted a few times. The rearrangement joins TRBV5-1 to TRBJ2-7, with 10 positions matching TRBD1. Looked up from germline, CDR1 is SGHRS and CDR2 is YFSETQ. J lost 6 bases, V lost 1 base, and 1 base had no gene match. The CDR3 is 13 residues long. The CDR3 coding sequence is TGCGCCAGCAGCTTGAGGGACAGGGGCGAGCAGTACTTC. Amino acid sequence: CASSLRDRGEQYF.

This clone showed up just once. V is TRBV7-2 and J is TRBJ2-7; 8 bases are a match to TRBD2. V was clipped by 4 bases and J by 7 bases; unmatched bases: 9. Germline CDR1 is SGHTA and CDR2 is FQGNSA. CDR3 length equals 14 residues. CDR3: CASSWGRGALEQYF. CDR3 sequence (DNA): TGTGCCAGCAGCTGGGGGCGGGGGGCGCTGGAGCAGTACTTC. Full variable domain (rest looked up from reference TRBV7-2 and TRBJ2-7): GAGVSQSPSNKVTEKGKDVELRCDPISGHTALYWYRQSLGQGLEFLIYFQGNSAPDKSGLPSDRFSAERTGGSVSTLTIQRTQQEDSAVYLCASSWGRGALEQYFGPGTRLTVT.

About this clone: An end of the junction does not agree with germline; a read error may underlie this. This sequence joins TRBV7-6 and TRBJ2-1; perhaps TRBD2 as D (5 bases). There are 16 residues in the CDR3. Germline V CDR1 and CDR2: SGHVS, FNYEAQ. The CDR3 here is CASSLAVGSPYNGQFF. For the CDR3, the DNA is TGTGCCAGCAGCTTAGCTGTGGGGAGCCCTTACAATGGGCAGTTCTTC.